The sequence of this T cell receptor (beta chain) was determined in a study of STAT3 mutations in large granular lymphocyte leukemia. Overall study: Roughly half of the longitudinally sequenced T-LGLL patients carried detectable canonical activating STAT3 mutations. Broader study findings: Every T-cell large granular lymphocyte leukemia patient had at least one immunodominant TCR beta clonotype.

The CDR3 runs to 14 residues. Germline CDR1 SNHLY, CDR2 FYNNEI. V shed 6 bases and J 4 bases; nucleotides not matched to a gene: 7. The method was immunoSEQ multiplex PCR; TCRdb's version includes in-frame clones alone and lacks a portion of them. The table shows 15,000 to 20,000 clones, with almost 85% occurring only once. About this clone: Its antigen is unidentified.

The rearrangement links TRBV2 to TRBJ2-3, with TRBD2 matching over 7 bases. Sequenced material: peripheral blood mononuclear cells. The receptor was derived from a man between 45 and 60 years old with T-cell large granular lymphocyte leukemia. Some clones in this sample may be carry-over from other donors' samples. CDR3 DNA sequence: TGTGCCAGCAGGCGGGAGTGGGTGGCAGATACGCAGTATTTT. It is translated as CASRREWVADTQYF.